The T cell receptor (beta chain) described here comes from a study of blood T cell repertoires in COVID-19. Authors' analysis steps: Scientists estimated how many nucleated cells there were by amplifying reference gene primers. Clones were read by immunoSEQ multiplex PCR, and TCRdb kept only the in-frame ones, dropping some. Clone size and V and J calls were adopted from that table, with D and trimming inferred from the DNA. The sample consists of 350,000 to 400,000 clones, under 90% of them appearing once. Germline V CDR1 and CDR2: SGHRS, YFSETQ. CDR3 length equals 14 residues. V trimming: 4 bases; J trimming: 6 bases; junction bases outside the gene matches: 7.

Input material: PBMCs or T cells enriched from blood (not recorded which). The clonotype comes from a woman aged 30 to 39 who had recovered from COVID-19. The chain couples TRBV5-1 to TRBJ1-2; TRBD1 matches at 9 bases. In nucleotides, the CDR3 is TGCGCCAGCAGCAGACACAGGGGGCAGGATGGCTACACCTTC. Translated, it gives CASSRHRGQDGYTF.